Listed below are T cell receptor beta chains from one sample, sequenced in a study of PD-1 blockade in classical Hodgkin lymphoma. TCRdb's copy holds only in-frame clones and misses some; the assay was immunoSEQ multiplex PCR. The sample contains roughly 20,000 clones, about 73% of which appear only once. The input for sequencing was peripheral blood mononuclear cells (PBMCs), taken before the fourth cycle of nivolumab. The receptors come from a human donor with classical Hodgkin lymphoma. The CDR3 runs from the conserved cysteine through the conserved F or W. D genes are given only for firm matches. Size tells how often a clone was seen (once, few, many) or the class of an expanded clone, and some rows leave it out.

d_gene: TRBD2
j_gene: TRBJ2-3
abundance: .
v_gene: TRBV6-4
CDR3nt: TGTGCCAGCAGTCCCACTAGCGGATACACAGATACGCAGTATTTT
CDR3aa: CASSPTSGYTDTQYF

d_gene: TRBD2
j_gene: TRBJ2-7
abundance: .
v_gene: TRBV27
CDR3nt: TGTGCCAGCAGTTTGCTAGCGGGAGGGCCGGGGGAGCAGTACTTC
CDR3aa: CASSLLAGGPGEQYF

d_gene: .
j_gene: TRBJ1-4
abundance: .
v_gene: TRBV27
CDR3nt: TGTGCCAGCGGTGGGACCGGATATGAAAAACTGTTTTTT
CDR3aa: CASGGTGYEKLFF

d_gene: TRBD2
j_gene: TRBJ2-5
abundance: .
v_gene: TRBV29-1
CDR3nt: TGCAGCGTTGAAGAACCCGGGACTAGACAAGAGACCCAGTACTTC
CDR3aa: CSVEEPGTRQETQYF

d_gene: TRBD1
j_gene: TRBJ2-7
abundance: .
v_gene: TRBV6-1
CDR3nt: TGTGCCAGCGTTCTGACCGGGACAGGGGGTTACGAGCAGTACTTC
CDR3aa: CASVLTGTGGYEQYF

d_gene: .
j_gene: TRBJ1-2
abundance: few
v_gene: TRBV5-7
CDR3nt: TGTGCCAGCAGCTTGGAGAAAAACTATGGCTACACCTTC
CDR3aa: CASSLEKNYGYTF

d_gene: TRBD2
j_gene: TRBJ2-1
abundance: .
v_gene: TRBV2
CDR3nt: TGTGCCAGCAGGGGCGGGAGGGCCTACAATGAGCAGTTCTTC
CDR3aa: CASRGGRAYNEQFF

d_gene: .
j_gene: TRBJ2-1
abundance: .
v_gene: TRBV4-1
CDR3nt: TGCGCCAGCAGCCAAGCGGGCAATGAGCAGTTCTTC
CDR3aa: CASSQAGNEQFF

d_gene: .
j_gene: TRBJ2-7
abundance: .
v_gene: TRBV28
CDR3nt: TGTGCCAGTAGGGGCAGGGTCTACGAGCAGTACTTC
CDR3aa: CASRGRVYEQYF

d_gene: .
j_gene: TRBJ2-7
abundance: once
v_gene: TRBV5-5
CDR3nt: TGTGCCAGCAGCCCGGCGACAGGATTCTCCTACGAGCAGTACTTC
CDR3aa: CASSPATGFSYEQYF

d_gene: TRBD1
j_gene: TRBJ1-4
abundance: once
v_gene: TRBV5-6
CDR3nt: TGTGCCAGCAGCTTGAATGAGGGGGCAGGTTCTTCTCTTCTGTTTTTT
CDR3aa: CASSLNEGAGSSLLFF

d_gene: .
j_gene: TRBJ2-7
abundance: .
v_gene: TRBV5-6
CDR3nt: TGTGCCAGCAGCTTCCGAAGCCTAGTTGGCAACGAGCAGTACTTC
CDR3aa: CASSFRSLVGNEQYF

d_gene: TRBD1
j_gene: TRBJ2-5
abundance: .
v_gene: TRBV5-1
CDR3nt: TGCGCCAGCAGCACCGGGGACAGGGACGTGGAGACCCAGTACTTC
CDR3aa: CASSTGDRDVETQYF

d_gene: .
j_gene: TRBJ2-1
abundance: once
v_gene: TRBV10-3
CDR3nt: TGTGCCATCAGTGAGTCGGGCGGGACCTTCTACAATGAGCAGTTCTTC
CDR3aa: CAISESGGTFYNEQFF

d_gene: .
j_gene: TRBJ2-1
abundance: few
v_gene: TRBV18
CDR3nt: TGTGCCAGCTCACCCACCCTCTTTGCGGGAAAGTACAATGAGCAGTTCTTC
CDR3aa: CASSPTLFAGKYNEQFF

d_gene: .
j_gene: TRBJ2-7
abundance: few
v_gene: TRBV6-5
CDR3nt: TGTGCCAGCAGGCGGGAAAAGGGATCCTACGAGCAGTACTTC
CDR3aa: CASRREKGSYEQYF

d_gene: .
j_gene: TRBJ1-4
abundance: .
v_gene: TRBV7-8
CDR3nt: TGTGCCAGCAGCTACCAGACGGGCGGGTATGAAAAACTGTTTTTT
CDR3aa: CASSYQTGGYEKLFF

d_gene: .
j_gene: TRBJ2-7
abundance: few
v_gene: TRBV6-5
CDR3nt: TGTGCCAGCACTGACGGATACTACGAGCAGTACTTC
CDR3aa: CASTDGYYEQYF

d_gene: TRBD2
j_gene: TRBJ2-3
abundance: few
v_gene: TRBV27
CDR3nt: TGTGCCAGCAGTTTGACTAGCGGACCGAGCTTGCCTAGCACAGATACGCAGTATTTT
CDR3aa: CASSLTSGPSLPSTDTQYF

d_gene: .
j_gene: TRBJ2-5
abundance: .
v_gene: TRBV5-5
CDR3nt: TGTGCCAGCAGCTTAGGAGGGGCTAAGGTCGAGACCCAGTACTTC
CDR3aa: CASSLGGAKVETQYF

d_gene: .
j_gene: TRBJ1-5
abundance: .
v_gene: TRBV4-1
CDR3nt: TGCGCCAGCAGCCAAGATTTGGGGGGAAGGAGCAATCAGCCCCAGCATTTT
CDR3aa: CASSQDLGGRSNQPQHF

d_gene: .
j_gene: TRBJ2-1
abundance: .
v_gene: TRBV4-1
CDR3nt: TGCGCCAGCAGCCAACCTCAGGGGGGCCCCGCATACAATGAGCAGTTCTTC
CDR3aa: CASSQPQGGPAYNEQFF

d_gene: .
j_gene: TRBJ2-7
abundance: .
v_gene: TRBV18
CDR3nt: TGTGCCAGCTCACCGAAACAGGGTGGCTACGAGCAGTACTTC
CDR3aa: CASSPKQGGYEQYF

d_gene: TRBD1
j_gene: TRBJ2-5
abundance: .
v_gene: TRBV6-5
CDR3nt: TGTGCCAGCAGTTCCGGGACAGGGTTTGGGACCCAGTACTTC
CDR3aa: CASSSGTGFGTQYF

d_gene: .
j_gene: TRBJ2-7
abundance: .
v_gene: TRBV6-1
CDR3nt: TGTGCCAGCAGTGAACACAGGGCCTACGAGCAGTACTTC
CDR3aa: CASSEHRAYEQYF

d_gene: TRBD2
j_gene: TRBJ2-7
abundance: .
v_gene: TRBV5-1
CDR3nt: TGCGCCAGCAGCTTTAGCGGGAGCGAGCAGTACTTC
CDR3aa: CASSFSGSEQYF

d_gene: TRBD1
j_gene: TRBJ1-2
abundance: .
v_gene: TRBV11-2
CDR3nt: TGTGCCAGCAGCTCCCTCGGGACAGGGGACGGCTACACCTTC
CDR3aa: CASSSLGTGDGYTF

d_gene: .
j_gene: TRBJ2-2
abundance: .
v_gene: TRBV18
CDR3nt: TGTGCCAGCTCACCAGTGGACAGTAGGACCGGGGAGCTGTTTTTT
CDR3aa: CASSPVDSRTGELFF

d_gene: .
j_gene: TRBJ2-2
abundance: few
v_gene: TRBV10-2
CDR3nt: TGCGCCAGCGTCGGACAGAGGAACACCGGGGAGCTGTTTTTT
CDR3aa: CASVGQRNTGELFF

d_gene: TRBD2
j_gene: TRBJ2-3
abundance: .
v_gene: TRBV29-1
CDR3nt: TGCAGCGTTGATTCTAGCGGGATAGGAGATACGCAGTATTTT
CDR3aa: CSVDSSGIGDTQYF

d_gene: .
j_gene: TRBJ1-5
abundance: few
v_gene: TRBV28
CDR3nt: TGTGCCAGCAGTTTTCCCCTTGGCAATCAGCCCCAGCATTTT
CDR3aa: CASSFPLGNQPQHF

d_gene: .
j_gene: TRBJ2-1
abundance: .
v_gene: TRBV25-1
CDR3nt: TGTGCCAGCAGTGTGGGGGTTGGGATTAGCCAGAATGAGCAGTTCTTC
CDR3aa: CASSVGVGISQNEQFF

d_gene: TRBD1
j_gene: TRBJ2-7
abundance: medium-sized
v_gene: TRBV25-1
CDR3nt: TGTGCCAGCAGTGGGGACAGGGGGTTACCCTACGAGCAGTACTTC
CDR3aa: CASSGDRGLPYEQYF

d_gene: TRBD2
j_gene: TRBJ2-3
abundance: .
v_gene: TRBV10-3
CDR3nt: TGTGCCATCAGTGAGTCTAATCTAGCGGGAGGGCCTATAATCACAGATACAGATACGCAGTATTTT
CDR3aa: CAISESNLAGGPIITDTDTQYF

d_gene: TRBD1
j_gene: TRBJ2-7
abundance: few
v_gene: TRBV18
CDR3nt: TGTGCCAGCTCACCTGGGACAGCTACCTACGAGCAGTACTTC
CDR3aa: CASSPGTATYEQYF

d_gene: .
j_gene: TRBJ1-5
abundance: .
v_gene: TRBV6-1
CDR3nt: TGTGCCAGCAGAGACAGCCCGACAGCCTATCAGCCCCAGCATTTT
CDR3aa: CASRDSPTAYQPQHF

d_gene: .
j_gene: TRBJ2-2
abundance: .
v_gene: TRBV6-6
CDR3nt: TGTGCCAGCAGTTCGTGGGGCGACACCGGGGAGCTGTTTTTT
CDR3aa: CASSSWGDTGELFF

d_gene: .
j_gene: TRBJ2-7
abundance: medium-sized
v_gene: TRBV2
CDR3nt: TGTGCCAGCAGTGAAGACGGTTTAACCTACGAGCAGTACTTC
CDR3aa: CASSEDGLTYEQYF

d_gene: TRBD2
j_gene: TRBJ2-7
abundance: .
v_gene: TRBV10-3
CDR3nt: TGTGCCATCAGTGAGTTTGCTAGCGGGAGCCAGGGGCAGTACTTC
CDR3aa: CAISEFASGSQGQYF

d_gene: .
j_gene: TRBJ2-7
abundance: .
v_gene: TRBV10-1
CDR3nt: TGCGCCAGCAGTGAGTTCGATACAGGGTACGAGCAGTACTTC
CDR3aa: CASSEFDTGYEQYF

d_gene: .
j_gene: TRBJ2-1
abundance: .
v_gene: TRBV19
CDR3nt: TGTGCCAGTAGTATAGATATGGACAGAAGCTACAATGAGCAGTTCTTC
CDR3aa: CASSIDMDRSYNEQFF

d_gene: .
j_gene: TRBJ2-6
abundance: once
v_gene: TRBV7-8
CDR3nt: TGTGCCAGCAGCTTAGATCTGGGACCCGGAATAACTGGGGCCAACGTCCTGACTTTC
CDR3aa: CASSLDLGPGITGANVLTF

d_gene: TRBD1
j_gene: TRBJ2-5
abundance: .
v_gene: TRBV5-6
CDR3nt: TGTGCCAGCAGCTTGGACAGGGGGCTTCAAGAGACCCAGTACTTC
CDR3aa: CASSLDRGLQETQYF

d_gene: .
j_gene: TRBJ2-2
abundance: .
v_gene: TRBV5-1
CDR3nt: TGCGCCAGCAGCTTAACCCGCGGGTCCGGGGAGCTGTTTTTT
CDR3aa: CASSLTRGSGELFF

d_gene: TRBD1
j_gene: TRBJ1-5
abundance: .
v_gene: TRBV18
CDR3nt: TGTGCCAGCTCACGGACAGGGACGCCGGGTCAGCCCCAGCATTTT
CDR3aa: CASSRTGTPGQPQHF

d_gene: TRBD1
j_gene: TRBJ2-7
abundance: once
v_gene: TRBV15
CDR3nt: TGTGCCACCAGCAGAGATATGGGGACAGGGTCGGCTGAGCAGTACTTC
CDR3aa: CATSRDMGTGSAEQYF